The T cell receptor beta chain described here comes from a study of cytomegalovirus exposure and HLA in healthy donors. Study-wide findings and caveats: When a later analysis was performed, an Asian-associated ancestry cluster reportedly had fewer N-insertions than the approximately 690-donor mean.

Amplification used 60 Vbeta primers and 13 Jbeta primers. Per the original data handling: Among the unique TCR beta chains that a later analysis counted, about 86 million in all, 9.5 million to 11 million were shared. Assay: immunoSEQ multiplex PCR; the TCRdb copy retains only in-frame clones and omits some. From that table come the V and J calls and clone size; the DNA was used to work out D and trimming. The data contain 110,000 to 150,000 clones, under 90% of them singletons. The CDR3 spans 15 residues. Germline V lookup: CDR1 MNHNS, CDR2 SASEGT. J was trimmed by 3 bases and V by 2 bases; bases with no gene match: 3. As regards this clone: Its specificity is not known.

The sequence was obtained from a boy aged 2 to 10 in good health and CMV-seronegative. V and J are TRBV6-1 and TRBJ2-7; 11 bases are shared with TRBD1. Sequencing used PBMCs. CDR3: CASSETDRGLYEQYF. DNA of the CDR3: TGTGCCAGCAGTGAAACGGACAGGGGGCTCTACGAGCAGTACTTC.